This section outlines one T cell receptor beta chain sequence together with its context. Antigen unknown. Then a second PCR, running roughly 7 to 11 cycles, was carried out with a sample-barcoded 5' primer and a J-beta primer mix. TCRdb re-derived calls from the 5' RACE reads in MiXCR, one entry per CDR3 protein. This sample has some 370,000 distinct CDR3 sequences, with about 52% found just once. This entry is derived from a study of blood T cells in healthy people across ages. Total RNA extraction produced at least 5 micrograms (per sample) for the study. Findings of the study overall: With unsorted PBMCs, a conclusive comparison of naive versus antigen-experienced cells was not possible. Long-lived donors exceeded aged donors in naive CD4+ cells and diversity.

Material: blood. The receptor comes from a man between 60 and 75 years old in good health.

The CDR3 nucleotides are TGTGCCAGCAGTGATACTTTAAGCAATCAGCCCCAGCATTTT. It is translated as CASSDTLSNQPQHF. The chain recombines TRBV25-1 with TRBJ1-5; D not resolved. This CDR3 has 14 residues. The germline gives CDR1 MGHDK, CDR2 SYGVNS. The V end lost 3 bases, the J end lost 1 base, and 7 bases lay between the germline ends.